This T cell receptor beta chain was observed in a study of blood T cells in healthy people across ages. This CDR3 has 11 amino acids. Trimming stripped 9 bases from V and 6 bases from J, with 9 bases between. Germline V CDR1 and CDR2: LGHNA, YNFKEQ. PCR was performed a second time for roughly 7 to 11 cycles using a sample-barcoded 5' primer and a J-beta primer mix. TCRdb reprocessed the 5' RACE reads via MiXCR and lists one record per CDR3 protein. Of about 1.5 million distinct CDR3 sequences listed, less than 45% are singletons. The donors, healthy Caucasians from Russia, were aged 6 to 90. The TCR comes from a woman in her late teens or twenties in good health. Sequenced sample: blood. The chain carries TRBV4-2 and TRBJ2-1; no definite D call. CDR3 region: CARVESNEQFF. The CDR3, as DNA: TGTGCCAGGGTCGAGAGCAATGAGCAGTTCTTC.